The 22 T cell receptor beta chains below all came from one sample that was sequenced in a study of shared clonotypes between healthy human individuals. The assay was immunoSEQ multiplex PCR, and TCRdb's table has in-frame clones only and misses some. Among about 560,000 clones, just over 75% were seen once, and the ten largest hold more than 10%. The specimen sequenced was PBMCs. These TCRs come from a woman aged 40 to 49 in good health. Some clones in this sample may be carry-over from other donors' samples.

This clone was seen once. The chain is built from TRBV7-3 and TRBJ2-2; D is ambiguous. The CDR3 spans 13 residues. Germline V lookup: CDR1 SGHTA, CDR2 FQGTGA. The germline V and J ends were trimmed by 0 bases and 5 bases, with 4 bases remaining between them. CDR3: CASSLTVTGELFF. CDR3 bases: TGTGCCAGCAGCTTAACGGTAACCGGGGAGCTGTTTTTT.

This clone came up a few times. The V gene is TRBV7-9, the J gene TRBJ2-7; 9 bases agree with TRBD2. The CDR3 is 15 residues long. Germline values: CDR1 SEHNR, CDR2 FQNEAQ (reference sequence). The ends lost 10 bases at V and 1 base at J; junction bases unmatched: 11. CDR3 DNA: TGTGCCACCAATCCGACTAGCGGCCTATCCTACGAGCAGTACTTC. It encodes CATNPTSGLSYEQYF.

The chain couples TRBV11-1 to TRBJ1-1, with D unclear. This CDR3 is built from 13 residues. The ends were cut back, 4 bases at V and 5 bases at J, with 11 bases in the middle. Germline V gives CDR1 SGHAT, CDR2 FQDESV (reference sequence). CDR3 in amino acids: CASSSEGGTEAFF. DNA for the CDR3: TGTGCCAGCAGCTCGGAGGGAGGGACTGAAGCTTTCTTT.

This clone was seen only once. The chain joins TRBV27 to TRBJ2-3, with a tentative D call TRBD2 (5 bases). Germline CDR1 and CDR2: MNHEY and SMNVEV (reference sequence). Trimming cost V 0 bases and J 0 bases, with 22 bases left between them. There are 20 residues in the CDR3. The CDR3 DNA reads TGTGCCAGCAGTTTATCGCCCCTTCACAAGCAAAGGAGGAGCACAGATACGCAGTATTTT. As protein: CASSLSPLHKQRRSTDTQYF.

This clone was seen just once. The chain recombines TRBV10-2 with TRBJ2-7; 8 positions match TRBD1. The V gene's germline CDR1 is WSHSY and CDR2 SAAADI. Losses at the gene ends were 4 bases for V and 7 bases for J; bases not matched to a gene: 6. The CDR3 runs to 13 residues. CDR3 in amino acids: CASSGTGTGEQYF. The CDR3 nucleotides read TGCGCCAGCAGTGGGACAGGGACTGGTGAGCAGTACTTC.

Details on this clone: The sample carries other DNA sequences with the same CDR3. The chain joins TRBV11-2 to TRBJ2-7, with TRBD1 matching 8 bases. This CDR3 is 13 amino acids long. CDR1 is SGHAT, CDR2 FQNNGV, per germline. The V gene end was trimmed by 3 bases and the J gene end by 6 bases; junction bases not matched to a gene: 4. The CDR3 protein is CASSFQGAGEQYF. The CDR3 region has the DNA TGTGCCAGCAGCTTCCAGGGGGCGGGCGAGCAGTACTTC.

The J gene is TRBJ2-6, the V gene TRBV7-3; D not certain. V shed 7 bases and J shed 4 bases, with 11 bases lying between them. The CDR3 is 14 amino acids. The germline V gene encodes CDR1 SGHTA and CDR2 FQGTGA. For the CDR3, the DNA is TGTGCCAGCACCGATGCCGGCGGGGCCAACGTCCTGACTTTC. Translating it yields CASTDAGGANVLTF. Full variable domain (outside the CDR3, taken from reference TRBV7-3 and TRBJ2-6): GAGVSQTPSNKVTEKGKYVELRCDPISGHTALYWYRQSLGQGPEFLIYFQGTGAADDSGLPNDRFFAVRPEGSVSTLKIQRTERGDSAVYLCASTDAGGANVLTFGAGSRLTVL.

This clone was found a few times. The DNA for the CDR3 is TGTGCCAGCAGACTATCCAGCGGTTACAATGAGCAGTTCTTC. It codes for CASRLSSGYNEQFF. The chain combines TRBV27 with TRBJ2-1; D might be TRBD2 (5 bases). The germline V gene has CDR1 MNHEY and CDR2 SMNVEV (reference sequence). CDR3 length: 14 residues. Trimming took 6 bases from V and 4 from J, leaving 13 bases between them.

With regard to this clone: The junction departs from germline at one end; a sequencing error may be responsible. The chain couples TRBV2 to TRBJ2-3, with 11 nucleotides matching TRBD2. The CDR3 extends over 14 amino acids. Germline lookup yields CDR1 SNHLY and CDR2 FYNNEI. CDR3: CASREGLAGDTQYF. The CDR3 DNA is TGTGCCAGCAGGGAAGGACTAGCGGGAGATACGCAGTATTTT. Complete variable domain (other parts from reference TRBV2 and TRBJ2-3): EPEVTQTPSHQVTQMGQEVILRCVPISNHLYFYWYRQILGQKVEFLVSFYNNEISEKSEIFDDQFSVERPDGSNFTLKIRSTKLEDSAMYFCASREGLAGDTQYFGPGTRLTVL.

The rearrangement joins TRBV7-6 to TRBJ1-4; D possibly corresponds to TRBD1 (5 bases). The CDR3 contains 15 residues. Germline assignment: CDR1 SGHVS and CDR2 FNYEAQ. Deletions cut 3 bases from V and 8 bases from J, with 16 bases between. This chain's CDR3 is CASSFWQGEREKLFF. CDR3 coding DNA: TGTGCCAGCAGCTTTTGGCAGGGCGAGAGGGAAAAACTGTTTTTT.

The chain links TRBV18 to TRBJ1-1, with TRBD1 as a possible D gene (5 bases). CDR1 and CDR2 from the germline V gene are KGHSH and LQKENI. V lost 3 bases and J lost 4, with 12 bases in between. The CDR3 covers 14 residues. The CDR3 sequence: CASSPGREGTEAFF. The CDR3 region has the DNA TGTGCCAGCTCACCCGGCAGGGAGGGCACTGAAGCTTTCTTT.

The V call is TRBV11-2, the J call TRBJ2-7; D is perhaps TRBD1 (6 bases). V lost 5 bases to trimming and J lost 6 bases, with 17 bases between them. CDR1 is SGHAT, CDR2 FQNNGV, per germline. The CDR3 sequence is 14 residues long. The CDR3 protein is CASSVDRTGTEQYF. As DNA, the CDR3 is TGTGCCAGCAGCGTGGACCGAACAGGGACCGAGCAGTACTTC.

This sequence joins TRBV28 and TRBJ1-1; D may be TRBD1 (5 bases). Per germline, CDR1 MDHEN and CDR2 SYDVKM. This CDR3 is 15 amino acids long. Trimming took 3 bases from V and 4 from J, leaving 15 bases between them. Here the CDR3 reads CASSFSSGQGTEAFF. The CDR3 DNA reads TGTGCCAGCAGTTTTTCCTCAGGGCAGGGCACTGAAGCTTTCTTT. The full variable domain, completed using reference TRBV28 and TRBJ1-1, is DVKVTQSSRYLVKRTGEKVFLECVQDMDHENMFWYRQDPGLGLRLIYFSYDVKMKEKGDIPEGYSVSREKKERFSLILESASTNQTSMYLCASSFSSGQGTEAFFGQGTRLTVV.

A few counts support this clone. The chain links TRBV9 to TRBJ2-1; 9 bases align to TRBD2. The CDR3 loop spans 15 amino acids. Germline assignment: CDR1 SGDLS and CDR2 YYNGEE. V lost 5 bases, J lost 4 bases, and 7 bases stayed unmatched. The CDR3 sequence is CASSTGLAEYNEQFF. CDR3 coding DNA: TGTGCCAGCAGTACGGGACTAGCAGAATACAATGAGCAGTTCTTC.

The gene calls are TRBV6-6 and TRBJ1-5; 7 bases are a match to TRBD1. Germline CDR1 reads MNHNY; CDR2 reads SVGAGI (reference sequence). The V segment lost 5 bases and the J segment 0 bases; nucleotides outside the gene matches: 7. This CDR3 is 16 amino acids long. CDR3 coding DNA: TGTGCCAGCAGTCCCAGGACAGGTAATAGCAATCAGCCCCAGCATTTT. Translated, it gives CASSPRTGNSNQPQHF.

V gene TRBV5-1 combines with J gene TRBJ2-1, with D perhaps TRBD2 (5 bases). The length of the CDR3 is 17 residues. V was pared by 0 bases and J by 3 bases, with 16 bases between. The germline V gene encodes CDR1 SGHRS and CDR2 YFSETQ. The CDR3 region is CASSLGRYNKNYNEQFF. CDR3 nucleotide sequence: TGCGCCAGCAGCTTGGGGAGGTACAACAAAAACTACAATGAGCAGTTCTTC.

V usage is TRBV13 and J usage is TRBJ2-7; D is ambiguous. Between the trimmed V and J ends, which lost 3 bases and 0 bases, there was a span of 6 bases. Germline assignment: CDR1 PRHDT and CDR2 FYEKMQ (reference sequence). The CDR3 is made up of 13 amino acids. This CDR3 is CASSLSLSYEQYF. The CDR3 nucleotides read TGTGCCAGCAGCTTGAGCCTCTCCTACGAGCAGTACTTC.

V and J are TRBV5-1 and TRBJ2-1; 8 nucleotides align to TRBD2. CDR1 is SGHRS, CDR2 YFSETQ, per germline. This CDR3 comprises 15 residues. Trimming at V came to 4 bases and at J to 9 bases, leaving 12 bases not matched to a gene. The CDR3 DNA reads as TGCGCCAGCAGCCCCGGGGTTAGCGGGGACCCTGAGCAGTTCTTC. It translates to CASSPGVSGDPEQFF. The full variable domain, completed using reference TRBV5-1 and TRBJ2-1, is KAGVTQTPRYLIKTRGQQVTLSCSPISGHRSVSWYQQTPGQGLQFLFEYFSETQRNKGNFPGRFSGRQFSNSRSEMNVSTLELGDSALYLCASSPGVSGDPEQFFGPGTRLTVL.

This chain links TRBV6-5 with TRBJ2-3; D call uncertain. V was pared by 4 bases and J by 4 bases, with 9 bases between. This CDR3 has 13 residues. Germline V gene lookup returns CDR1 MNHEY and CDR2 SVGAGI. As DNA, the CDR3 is TGTGCCAGCAGTTTAGACACGGCAGATACGCAGTATTTT. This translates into CASSLDTADTQYF.

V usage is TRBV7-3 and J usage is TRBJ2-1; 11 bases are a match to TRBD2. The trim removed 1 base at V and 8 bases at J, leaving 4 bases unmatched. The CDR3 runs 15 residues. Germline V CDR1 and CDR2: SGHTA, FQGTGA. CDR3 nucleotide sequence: TGTGCCAGCAGCTTAAGTACTAGCGGGAGCGATGAGCAGTTCTTC. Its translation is CASSLSTSGSDEQFF.

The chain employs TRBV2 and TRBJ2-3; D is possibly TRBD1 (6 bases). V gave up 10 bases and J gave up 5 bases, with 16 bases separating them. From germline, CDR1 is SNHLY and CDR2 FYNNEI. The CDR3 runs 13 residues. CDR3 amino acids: CATTGRVGDTQYF. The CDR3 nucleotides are TGTGCCACCACAGGGAGAGTCGGAGATACGCAGTATTTT.

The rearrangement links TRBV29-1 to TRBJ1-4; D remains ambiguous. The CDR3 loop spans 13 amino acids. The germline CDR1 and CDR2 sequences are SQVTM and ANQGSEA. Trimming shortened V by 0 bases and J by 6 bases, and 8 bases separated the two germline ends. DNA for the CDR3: TGCAGCGTTGAAGATAGATCGTATGAAAAACTGTTTTTT. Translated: CSVEDRSYEKLFF. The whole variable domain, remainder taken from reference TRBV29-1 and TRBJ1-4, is SAVISQKPSRDICQRGTSLTIQCQVDSQVTMMFWYRQQPGQSLTLIATANQGSEATYESGFVIDKFPISRPNLTFSTLTVSNMSPEDSSIYLCSVEDRSYEKLFFGSGTQLSVL.